A single sample is the source of the 29 T cell receptor beta chains below, sequenced in a study of blood T cells in healthy people across ages. It was with a sample-barcoded 5' primer and a J-beta primer mix that a second PCR of about 7 to 12 cycles was run. TCRdb processed the 5' RACE reads anew with MiXCR; each CDR3 protein has one entry. This table holds hundreds of thousands of distinct CDR3 sequences, approximately 30% found once. The source material was blood. The receptors were gathered from an elderly woman in good health.

CDR3 in amino acids: CASTPSTRNQPQHF. CDR3 DNA: TGTGCCAGCACCCCATCGACGCGCAATCAGCCCCAGCATTTT. The rearrangement links TRBV12-3 or TRBV12-4 to TRBJ1-5; no clear D gene. The CDR3 is 14 amino acids. Trimming cost V 7 bases and J 2 bases, with 12 bases left between them.

This clonotype showed up many times. The chain carries TRBV4-2 and TRBJ2-3; TRBD1 agrees at 8 bases. The CDR3 covers 15 residues. Losses at the gene ends were 0 bases for V and 2 bases for J; bases not matched to a gene: 1. Germline V gene data show CDR1 as LGHNA and CDR2 as YNFKEQ. CDR3 in DNA: TGTGCCAGCAGCCAAGAGGGACAGGTCACAGATACGCAGTATTTT. Amino acids: CASSQEGQVTDTQYF.

This clonotype was detected only a few times. This rearrangement joins TRBV15 to TRBJ2-1, with TRBD1 identical over 7 bases. The V gene's germline CDR1 is LNHNV and CDR2 YYDKDF (reference sequence). The CDR3 is 15 residues long. The V segment lost 2 bases and the J segment 7 bases; nucleotides outside the gene matches: 8. The CDR3, as DNA: TGTGCCACCAGCAGAATACAGGGGCCGACGAATGAGCAGTTCTTC. This translates into CATSRIQGPTNEQFF.

With respect to this clonotype: This may be a read error: a much more frequent sequence differs by one nucleotide. The genes are TRBV20-1 and TRBJ2-1, with TRBD1 identical over 8 bases. V dropped 7 bases and J dropped 6; count of bases not matched to a gene: 11. In germline, CDR1 is DFQATT, CDR2 SNEGSKA (reference sequence). This CDR3 spans 14 amino acids. The CDR3 nucleotides are TGCAGTGTAGCCGCCAGGACAGGGTGCAATGAGCAGTTCTTC. Protein: CSVAARTGCNEQFF.

The rearrangement joins TRBV20-1 to TRBJ2-3; the D gene is possibly TRBD2 (6 bases). Trimming left V 0 bases short and J 14 bases short, with 18 bases between. The CDR3 totals 13 residues. The germline CDR1 and CDR2 sequences are DFQATT and SNEGSKA (reference sequence). The CDR3: CSARDRAAGHAYF. For the CDR3, the DNA is TGCAGTGCTAGAGATCGGGCAGCGGGTCATGCGTATTTT.

In this sample, this clonotype turned up many times. The chain recombines TRBV7-2 with TRBJ2-1; D gene unclear. Between the trimmed V and J ends, which lost 1 base and 8 bases, there was a span of 15 bases. CDR1 is SGHTA, CDR2 FQGNSA, per germline. The CDR3 has 15 amino acids. Here the CDR3 DNA reads TGTGCCAGCAGCTTAGTAGAAGGCCTCAACTATGAGCAGTTCTTC. Its protein product is CASSLVEGLNYEQFF.

The rearrangement uses TRBV14 and TRBJ1-1; 12 bases map to TRBD1. Germline CDR1 and CDR2: SGHDN and FVKESK. With 4 bases clipped from V and 5 bases from J, the junction kept 8 bases outside the gene matches. The CDR3 sequence is 16 residues long. The CDR3: CASSRLRDRGHTEAFF. CDR3 nucleotide sequence: TGTGCCAGCAGCCGACTCCGGGACAGGGGGCATACTGAAGCTTTCTTT.

Only a few counts were recorded for this clonotype. The gene calls are TRBV20-1 and TRBJ1-2; a possible D gene is TRBD1 (5 bases). Between the trimmed V and J ends, which lost 4 bases and 1 base, there was a span of 19 bases. CDR1 and CDR2 (germline): DFQATT, SNEGSKA (reference sequence). The CDR3 sequence is 16 residues long. The CDR3: CSATHRQQEINYGYTF. The DNA of the CDR3 is TGCAGTGCTACCCACAGACAGCAGGAGATTAACTATGGCTACACCTTC.

This clonotype was seen many times. The rearrangement uses TRBV7-2 and TRBJ2-3, with D possibly being TRBD1 or TRBD2 (6 bases each). Per germline, CDR1 SGHTA and CDR2 FQGNSA. Trimming removed 7 bases at V and 3 bases at J, with 17 bases between. The CDR3 has 15 residues. The DNA for the CDR3 is TGTGCCAGCACAAGGACGGGGGCCTTAACAGATACGCAGTATTTT. Amino acid sequence: CASTRTGALTDTQYF.

Details on this clonotype: This may be a read error, as it is one base from a much larger clone. The rearrangement uses TRBV12-3 or TRBV12-4 and TRBJ2-5; 7 bases map to TRBD2. This CDR3 spans 12 amino acids. The CDR3 sequence is CGSSLARDYPYF. In nucleotides, the CDR3 is TGTGGCAGCAGTTTAGCGCGGGACTATCCGTACTTC.

This sequence joins TRBV2 and TRBJ2-3; TRBD2 aligns across 13 bases. The germline V gene encodes CDR1 SNHLY and CDR2 FYNNEI. Trimming took 7 bases from V and 6 from J; bases not matched to a gene: 7. The CDR3 sequence is 15 residues long. This chain's CDR3 is CASKGLAGAADTQYF. In DNA form, the CDR3 reads TGTGCCAGCAAAGGACTAGCGGGAGCGGCGGATACGCAGTATTTT.

This clonotype has more than one count but fewer than ten. The rearrangement joins TRBV18 to TRBJ1-2; D is ambiguous. The CDR3 covers 14 residues. Germline CDR1 KGHSH, CDR2 LQKENI. V shed 2 bases and J shed 5 bases, with 12 bases lying between them. The DNA for the CDR3 is TGTGCCAGCTCACCAGACACCATTTCATATGGCTACACCTTC. Translated, it gives CASSPDTISYGYTF.

Notes on this clonotype: Germline and junction disagree at one end, which may indicate a read error. The J gene is TRBJ1-1, the V gene TRBV5-1, with TRBD1 identical over 10 bases. This CDR3 region has 14 residues. Germline CDR1 reads SGHRS; CDR2 reads YFSETQ. CDR3 protein: CANSLEGTGDKAFF. The DNA for the CDR3 is TGCGCCAACAGCTTGGAGGGGACAGGGGATAAAGCTTTCTTT.

This clonotype was detected many times. The CDR3 reads CASTLRDEQFF. The CDR3 DNA follows: TGTGCCAGTACACTTCGGGATGAGCAGTTCTTC. The rearrangement joins TRBV6-1 to TRBJ2-1; D is undetermined. The CDR3 is made up of 11 amino acids. V lost 9 bases to trimming and J lost 8 bases, with 11 bases between them. In germline, CDR1 is MNHNS, CDR2 SASEGT.

The chain joins TRBV6-6 to TRBJ2-3; D unclear. The CDR3 extends over 17 amino acids. The germline V gene encodes CDR1 MNHNY and CDR2 SVGAGI (reference sequence). Trimming took 6 bases from V and 2 from J, leaving 21 bases between them. The CDR3 region has the DNA TGTGCCAGCAGCTCCGATCCAGCGCAAGCCTACACAGATACGCAGTATTTT. Translated, it gives CASSSDPAQAYTDTQYF.

As to this clonotype: Since a much larger clone is just one base distant, this may be a read error. The gene calls are TRBV6-6 and TRBJ2-7, with D perhaps TRBD1 or TRBD2 (6 bases each). The length of the CDR3 is 15 residues. Germline V CDR1 and CDR2: MNHNY, SVGAGI (reference sequence). CDR3 nucleotides: TGTGCCAGCAGTTACGACGGGGGCTCCTCCTACGGGCAGTACTTC. Amino acid sequence: CASSYDGGSSYGQYF.

As to this clonotype: This may arise from a read error, as a much more abundant clone is one base away. The rearrangement joins TRBV5-1 to TRBJ2-3; TRBD2 agrees at 12 bases. CDR3 length: 16 amino acids. The germline CDR1 and CDR2 sequences are SGHRS and YFSETQ. The CDR3 here is CAGSSSSGGATDTQYF. CDR3 nucleotides: TGCGCCGGCAGCTCGTCTAGCGGGGGGGCCACAGATACGCAGTATTTT.

The chain is built from TRBV11-2 and TRBJ2-5; D might be TRBD2 (6 bases). The end of the DNA is better explained by TRBJ2-7, so the J call may be wrong. Germline V CDR1 and CDR2: SGHAT, FQNNGV. The CDR3 contains 17 residues. The CDR3 protein is CASSLRGSGVSNNEQYF. In DNA, the CDR3 is TGTGCCAGCAGCTTAAGGGGTAGCGGAGTTAGCAACAACGAGCAGTACTTC.

As concerns this clonotype: A much larger clone lies a single base off, so this may be a read error. This chain links TRBV18 with TRBJ2-3; D unresolved. Germline-derived CDR1 and CDR2 are KGHSH and LQKENI. This CDR3 comprises 16 residues. Trimming left V 2 bases short and J 0 bases short, with 12 bases between. The CDR3 bases are TGTGCCAGCTCACCATTGGGCGGTGCTAGCACAGATACGCAGTATTTT. Encoded protein: CASSPLGGASTDTQYF.

This clonotype was seen many times. This chain links TRBV18 with TRBJ2-5; tentatively, D is TRBD1 (6 bases). The CDR3 totals 15 residues. Trimming took off 7 bases at V and 5 bases at J, with 20 bases between the two ends. Per the germline V gene, CDR1 is KGHSH and CDR2 is LQKENI. The CDR3 protein is CASFEGQGRGETQYF. CDR3 sequence (DNA): TGTGCCAGCTTCGAAGGTCAGGGGCGCGGGGAGACCCAGTACTTC.

This clonotype was seen many times. DNA for the CDR3: TGTGCCAGCTCACCAAATCCGGTTCCAGCAGATACGCAGTATTTT. Amino acids: CASSPNPVPADTQYF. The chain employs TRBV18 and TRBJ2-3; D unresolved. Germline CDR1 reads KGHSH; CDR2 reads LQKENI. The CDR3 extends over 15 amino acids. V was cut by 2 bases and J by 4 bases, with 13 bases left in between.

Remarks on this clonotype: A much larger clone lies one base from this, so it may be a read error. The CDR3 DNA sequence: TGCAGCGTTGAAGGTCCTAGCGGTTACAATGAGCAGTTCTTC. This codes for CSVEGPSGYNEQFF. V gene TRBV29-1 combines with J gene TRBJ2-1, with TRBD2 identical over 7 bases. This CDR3 contains 14 residues. V was pared by 1 base and J by 4 bases, with 4 bases of the junction left unmatched. CDR1 and CDR2 from the germline V gene are SQVTM and ANQGSEA.

The table lists this clonotype with many counts. The chain is built from TRBV20-1 and TRBJ2-1, with D possibly TRBD2 on 6 matching bases. Germline V CDR1 and CDR2: DFQATT, SNEGSKA (reference sequence). This CDR3 region has 15 residues. The V end was cut by 6 bases, the J end by 4 bases, with 19 bases between. CDR3 DNA sequence: TGCAGTGCCCCAACCGGCGGGATAGAATACAATGAGCAGTTCTTC. Its protein product is CSAPTGGIEYNEQFF.

This clonotype was seen many times. V gene TRBV18 combines with J gene TRBJ2-1; 12 positions agree with TRBD2. CDR1 is KGHSH, CDR2 LQKENI, per germline. The trim removed 0 bases at V and 5 bases at J, leaving 5 bases unmatched. The CDR3 has 17 amino acids. This CDR3 reads CASSPPTSGGQHNEQFF. The CDR3 DNA is TGTGCCAGCTCACCACCGACTAGCGGGGGCCAACACAATGAGCAGTTCTTC.

Many counts were recorded for this clonotype. This chain connects TRBV9 to TRBJ2-5; TRBD1 agrees at 8 bases. Germline CDR1 is SGDLS and CDR2 is YYNGEE. This CDR3 region has 16 residues. J gave up 4 bases and V 0 bases, and 8 bases lay outside the gene matches. The CDR3 DNA reads TGTGCCAGCAGCGTAGGGGGTGGACAGGGAGGAGAGACCCAGTACTTC. Amino acids: CASSVGGGQGGETQYF.

The sample holds many counts of this clonotype. This chain connects TRBV29-1 to TRBJ1-5; maybe TRBD1 (6 bases). The CDR3 spans 13 residues. Germline lookup yields CDR1 SQVTM and CDR2 ANQGSEA. The V gene lost 4 bases and the J gene lost 4 bases, with 11 bases spanning the gap. The CDR3 loop reads CSVGGQQNQPQHF. CDR3 nucleotides: TGCAGCGTTGGGGGACAACAAAATCAGCCCCAGCATTTT. The full variable domain, its missing parts supplied by reference TRBV29-1 and TRBJ1-5, is SAVISQKPSRDICQRGTSLTIQCQVDSQVTMMFWYRQQPGQSLTLIATANQGSEATYESGFVIDKFPISRPNLTFSTLTVSNMSPEDSSIYLCSVGGQQNQPQHFGDGTRLSIL.

Concerning this clonotype itself: Given a much more abundant clone one base away, this may be a read error. The chain is built from TRBV5-6 and TRBJ2-1; 9 bases are a match to TRBD1. The DNA matches TRBJ2-7 better at its end, which makes the J call doubtful. The CDR3 totals 15 residues. Germline loops: CDR1 SGHDT, CDR2 YYEEEE. The CDR3 bases are TGTGCCAGCAGCTTGGAGGACAGGGGATACAATGAGCAGTACTTC. Its protein is CASSLEDRGYNEQYF.

This chain uses TRBV3-1 with TRBJ2-7, with 12 bases matching TRBD1. CDR1 and CDR2 from the germline V gene are LGHDT and YNNKEL (reference sequence). This CDR3 is built from 16 residues. With 0 bases clipped from V and 5 bases from J, the junction kept 5 bases outside the gene matches. This chain's CDR3 is CASSQDLGTGGHEQYF. DNA for the CDR3: TGTGCCAGCAGCCAAGATCTTGGGACAGGGGGCCACGAGCAGTACTTC.

In regard to this clonotype: A much bigger clone sits one base away, suggesting this may be a read error. The V call is TRBV4-3, the J call TRBJ2-5; D is unresolved. Trimming stripped 0 bases from V and 8 bases from J, with 13 bases between. There are 14 residues in the CDR3. Germline assignment: CDR1 LGHNA and CDR2 YSLEER. CDR3 bases: TGCGCCAGCAGCCAAGATCGTCCAGACGTAACCCAGTACTTC. This sequence encodes CASSQDRPDVTQYF.